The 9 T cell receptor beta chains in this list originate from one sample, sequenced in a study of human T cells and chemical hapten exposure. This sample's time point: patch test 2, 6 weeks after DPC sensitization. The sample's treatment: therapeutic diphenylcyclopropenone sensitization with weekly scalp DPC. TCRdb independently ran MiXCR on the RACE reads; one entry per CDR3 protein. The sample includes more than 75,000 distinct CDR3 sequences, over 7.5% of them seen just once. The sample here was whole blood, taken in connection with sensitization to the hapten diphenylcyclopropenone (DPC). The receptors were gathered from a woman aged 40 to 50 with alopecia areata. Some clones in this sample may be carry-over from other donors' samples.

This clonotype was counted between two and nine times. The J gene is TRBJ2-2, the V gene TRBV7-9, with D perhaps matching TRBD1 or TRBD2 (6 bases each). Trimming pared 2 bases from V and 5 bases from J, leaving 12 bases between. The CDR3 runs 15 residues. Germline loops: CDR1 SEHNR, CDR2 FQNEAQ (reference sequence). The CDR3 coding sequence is TGTGCCAGCAGCTTAAGACAGGAGGGGACCGGGGAGCTGTTTTTT. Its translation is CASSLRQEGTGELFF.

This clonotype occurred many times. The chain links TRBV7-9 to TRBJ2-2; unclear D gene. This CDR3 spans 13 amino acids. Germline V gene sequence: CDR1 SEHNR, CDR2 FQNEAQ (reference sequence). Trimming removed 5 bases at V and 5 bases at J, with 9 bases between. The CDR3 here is CASSRDSTGELFF. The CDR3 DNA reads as TGTGCCAGCAGCCGCGACTCTACCGGGGAGCTGTTTTTT.

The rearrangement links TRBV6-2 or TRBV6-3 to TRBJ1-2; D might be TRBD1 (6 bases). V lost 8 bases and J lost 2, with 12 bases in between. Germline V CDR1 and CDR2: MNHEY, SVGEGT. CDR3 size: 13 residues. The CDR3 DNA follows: TGTGCCAGCTGGGGGACAACGAACTATGGCTACACCTTC. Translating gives CASWGTTNYGYTF.

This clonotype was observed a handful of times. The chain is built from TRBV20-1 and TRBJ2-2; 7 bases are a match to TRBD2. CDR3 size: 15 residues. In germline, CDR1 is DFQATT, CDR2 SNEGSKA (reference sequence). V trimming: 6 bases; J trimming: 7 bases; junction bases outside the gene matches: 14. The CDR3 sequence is CSAREGRSAGGELFF. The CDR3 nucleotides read TGCAGTGCAAGGGAGGGGCGGTCAGCGGGCGGGGAGCTGTTTTTT.

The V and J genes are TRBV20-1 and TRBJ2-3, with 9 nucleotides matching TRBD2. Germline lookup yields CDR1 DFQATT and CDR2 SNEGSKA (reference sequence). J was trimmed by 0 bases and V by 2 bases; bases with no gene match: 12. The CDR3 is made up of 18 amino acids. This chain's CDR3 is CSARSGTSLISSTDTQYF. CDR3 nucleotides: TGCAGTGCTAGAAGCGGGACTAGCTTAATTTCTAGCACAGATACGCAGTATTTT.

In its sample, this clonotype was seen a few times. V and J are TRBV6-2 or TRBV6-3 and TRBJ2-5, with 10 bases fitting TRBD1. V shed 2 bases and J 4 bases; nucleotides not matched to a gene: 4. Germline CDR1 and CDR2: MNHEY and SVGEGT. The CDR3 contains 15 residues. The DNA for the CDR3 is TGTGCCAGCAGTTACCCCCGGACAGGGGGAGAGACCCAGTACTTC. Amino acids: CASSYPRTGGETQYF.

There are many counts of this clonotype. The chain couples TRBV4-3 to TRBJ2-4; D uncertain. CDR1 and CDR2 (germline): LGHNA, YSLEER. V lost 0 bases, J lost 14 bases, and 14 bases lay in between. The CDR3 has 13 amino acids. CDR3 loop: CASSQDPHQPKYF. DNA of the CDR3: TGCGCCAGCAGCCAAGATCCCCACCAGCCGAAGTACTTC.

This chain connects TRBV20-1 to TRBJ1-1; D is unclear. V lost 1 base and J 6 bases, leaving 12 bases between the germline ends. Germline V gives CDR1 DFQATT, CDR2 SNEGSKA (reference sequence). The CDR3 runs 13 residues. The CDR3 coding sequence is TGCAGTGCTAGAGCGGGCCCGCTAGCTGAAGCTTTCTTT. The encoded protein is CSARAGPLAEAFF.

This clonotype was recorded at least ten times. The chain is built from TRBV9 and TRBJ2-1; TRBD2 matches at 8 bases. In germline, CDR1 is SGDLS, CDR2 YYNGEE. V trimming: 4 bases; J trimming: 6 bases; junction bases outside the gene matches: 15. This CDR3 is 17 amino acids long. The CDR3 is CASSPRASGGGPNEQFF. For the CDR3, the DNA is TGTGCCAGCAGCCCCCGTGCCAGCGGGGGCGGCCCCAATGAGCAGTTCTTC.